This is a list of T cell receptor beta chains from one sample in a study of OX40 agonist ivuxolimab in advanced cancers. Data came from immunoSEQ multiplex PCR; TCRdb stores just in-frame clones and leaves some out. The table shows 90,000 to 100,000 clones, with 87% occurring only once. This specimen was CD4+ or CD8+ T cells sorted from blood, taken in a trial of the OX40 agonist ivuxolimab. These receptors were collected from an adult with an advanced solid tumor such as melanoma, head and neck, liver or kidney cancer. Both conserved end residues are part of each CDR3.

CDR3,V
CASSFRLYNEQFF,TRBV5-5
CASSLGAAGELFF,TRBV7-2
CASSTGGRGYTF,TRBV6-5
CASSYTGLEETQYF,TRBV7-2
CASSTGRGGYTF,TRBV27
CASRYTASSGNTIYF,TRBV5-1
CASSGITLTVGHSYNEQFF,TRBV5-1
CASRRKGAVEQYF,TRBV4-2
CASSVPGQGTPEAFF,TRBV19
CASRRAGKTQYF,TRBV2
CASSREEQEAFF,TRBV4-2
CASSLARAYEQYF,TRBV7-2
CASSLGGPGGSGNQPQHF,TRBV7-2
CASSFYRGRDTEAFF,TRBV5-1
CASSGDRGGGYSPLHF,TRBV9
CASTRYRENSNQPQHF,TRBV2
CASSLISNTGELFF,TRBV27
CASSLGTPNQPQHF,TRBV5-1
CSAKRVGEQYF,TRBV20-1
CSVGTGLETQYF,TRBV29-1
CASSLGTLGTEAFF,TRBV5-1
CASSSTGSTNEKLFF,TRBV5-1
CASSYTRGNTEAFF,TRBV6-6
CASSPPGVDTEAFF,TRBV18
CATSRGSQNTEAFF,TRBV15
CASGLVQGQTNYGYTF,TRBV12-5
CASSFDRARTTEAFF,TRBV11-2
CASTNWDNSGNTIYF,TRBV6-6
CASSPGLAEETQYF,TRBV5-4
CSGRAPSGREQYF,TRBV29-1
CASSLFRGRGTEAFF,TRBV5-6
CAISGMGGTEAFF,TRBV10-3
CASTPRRSLNTEAFF,TRBV7-8
CASRTGLGAGFSNQPQHF,TRBV2
CASSLAMSGAYEQYF,TRBV5-5
CASSQVGTNTDTQYF,TRBV4-3
CASSGQGLGTEAFF,TRBV2
CASSLYGAPHTDTQYF,TRBV7-2
CASSRRDMNEQFF,TRBV4-2
CNRTGFEQYF,TRBV30
CASTGSGMNTEAFF,TRBV9
CASSVQAPNEQYF,TRBV10-1
CASSIASGGTETQYF,TRBV6-5
CASSLGSRETQYF,TRBV7-9
CASTQETQYF,TRBV10-1
CASSTDSGNTIYF,TRBV6-1
CASGSDLDSGLSEGYGYTF,TRBV12-5
CASSERQYNEQFF,TRBV25-1